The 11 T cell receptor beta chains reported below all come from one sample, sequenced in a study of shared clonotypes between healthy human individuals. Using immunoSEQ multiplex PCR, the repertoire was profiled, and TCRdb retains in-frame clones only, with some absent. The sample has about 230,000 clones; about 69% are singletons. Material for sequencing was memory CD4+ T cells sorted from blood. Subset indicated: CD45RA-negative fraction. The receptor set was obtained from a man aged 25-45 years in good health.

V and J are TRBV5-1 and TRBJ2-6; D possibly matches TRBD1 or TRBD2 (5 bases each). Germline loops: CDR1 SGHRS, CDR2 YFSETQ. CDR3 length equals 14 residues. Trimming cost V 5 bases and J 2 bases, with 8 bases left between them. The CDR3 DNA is TGCGCCAGCAGGAGGGGTACTGGGGCCAACGTCCTGACTTTC. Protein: CASRRGTGANVLTF.

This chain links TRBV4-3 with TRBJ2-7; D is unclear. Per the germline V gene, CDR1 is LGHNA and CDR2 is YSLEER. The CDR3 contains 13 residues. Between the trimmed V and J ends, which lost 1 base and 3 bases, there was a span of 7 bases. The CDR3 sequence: CASSQGILYEQYF. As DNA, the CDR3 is TGCGCCAGCAGCCAAGGGATACTCTACGAGCAGTACTTC.

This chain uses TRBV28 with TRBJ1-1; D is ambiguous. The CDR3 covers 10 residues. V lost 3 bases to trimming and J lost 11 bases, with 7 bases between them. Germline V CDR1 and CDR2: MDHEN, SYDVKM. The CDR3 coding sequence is TGTGCCAGCAGTTTCCGGACGGCTTTCTTT. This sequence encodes CASSFRTAFF.

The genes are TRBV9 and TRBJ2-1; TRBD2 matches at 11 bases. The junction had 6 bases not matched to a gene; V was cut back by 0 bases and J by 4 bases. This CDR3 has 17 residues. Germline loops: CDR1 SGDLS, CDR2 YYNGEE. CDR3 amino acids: CASSVATSGRPYNEQFF. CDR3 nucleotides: TGTGCCAGCAGCGTAGCTACTAGCGGGAGACCTTACAATGAGCAGTTCTTC.

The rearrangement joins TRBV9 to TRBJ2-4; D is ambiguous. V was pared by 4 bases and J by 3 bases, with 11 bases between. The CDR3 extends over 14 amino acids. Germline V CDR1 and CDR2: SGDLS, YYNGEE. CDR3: CASSPTVGKNIQYF. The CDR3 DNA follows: TGTGCCAGCAGCCCAACGGTTGGCAAAAACATTCAGTACTTC.

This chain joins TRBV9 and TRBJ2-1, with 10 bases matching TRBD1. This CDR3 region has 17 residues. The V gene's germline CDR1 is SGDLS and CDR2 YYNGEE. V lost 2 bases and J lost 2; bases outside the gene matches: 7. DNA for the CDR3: TGTGCCAGCAGCGTCTTAGGGGGACAGGGGACCTACAATGAGCAGTTCTTC. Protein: CASSVLGGQGTYNEQFF. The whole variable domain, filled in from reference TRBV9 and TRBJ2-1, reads DSGVTQTPKHLITATGQRVTLRCSPRSGDLSVYWYQQSLDQGLQFLIQYYNGEERAKGNILERFSAQQFPDLHSELNLSSLELGDSALYFCASSVLGGQGTYNEQFFGPGTRLTVL.

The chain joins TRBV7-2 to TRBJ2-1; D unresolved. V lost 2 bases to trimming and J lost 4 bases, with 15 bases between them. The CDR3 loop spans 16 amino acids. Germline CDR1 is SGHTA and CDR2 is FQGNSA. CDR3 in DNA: TGTGCCAGCAGCTTAACTCTTACGTACCCTTACAATGAGCAGTTCTTC. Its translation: CASSLTLTYPYNEQFF.

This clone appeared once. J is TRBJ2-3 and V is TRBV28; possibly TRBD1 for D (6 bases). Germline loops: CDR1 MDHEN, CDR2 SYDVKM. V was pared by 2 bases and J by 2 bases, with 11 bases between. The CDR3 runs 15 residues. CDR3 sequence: CASSLTGHNTDTQYF. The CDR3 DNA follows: TGTGCCAGCAGTTTAACGGGACACAACACAGATACGCAGTATTTT.

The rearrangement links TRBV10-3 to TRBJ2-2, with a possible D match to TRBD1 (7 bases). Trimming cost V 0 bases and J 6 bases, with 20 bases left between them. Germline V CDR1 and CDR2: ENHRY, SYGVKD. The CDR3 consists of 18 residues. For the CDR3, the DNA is TGTGCCATCAGTGAGTCGACTGGAGGGGGCCCTAATCCCGGGGAGCTGTTTTTT. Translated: CAISESTGGGPNPGELFF.

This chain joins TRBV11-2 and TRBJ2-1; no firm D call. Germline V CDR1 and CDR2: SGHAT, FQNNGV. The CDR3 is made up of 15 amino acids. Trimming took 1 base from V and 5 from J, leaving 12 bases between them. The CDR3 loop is CASSLGVLPHNEQFF. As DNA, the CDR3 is TGTGCCAGCAGCTTAGGAGTACTTCCCCACAATGAGCAGTTCTTC.

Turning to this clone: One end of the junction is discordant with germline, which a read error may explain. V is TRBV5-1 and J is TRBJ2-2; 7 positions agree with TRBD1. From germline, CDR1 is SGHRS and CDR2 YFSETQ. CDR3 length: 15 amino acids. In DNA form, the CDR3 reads TGTGCCAGCAGTCGGGACAGAGTGAACACCGGGGAGCTGTTTTTT. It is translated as CASSRDRVNTGELFF.